Each of the 14 T cell receptor beta chains below was sequenced from the same sample in a study of T cells in Graves' hyperthyroidism and ophthalmopathy. Authors of the study amplified TCR beta CDR3 regions from RNA transcripts. A set of HTBI primers served as the primers for a first-round RT-PCR of the TCR CDR3. Using its own MiXCR run on the multiplex PCR reads, TCRdb lists one record per CDR3 protein. The sample has under 750,000 distinct CDR3 sequences; around 20% are singletons. Sequencing input: blood. The origin of the receptors is a woman between 45 and 60 years old with Graves' hyperthyroidism that later progressed to Graves' ophthalmopathy.

This sequence joins TRBV10-3 and TRBJ2-2; the D gene could be TRBD1 or TRBD2 (6 bases each). Germline-derived CDR1 and CDR2 are ENHRY and SYGVKD. The CDR3 sequence is 14 residues long. Between the trimmed V and J ends, which lost 7 bases and 3 bases, there was a span of 12 bases. The CDR3: CAIKGGIDTGELFF. The CDR3 nucleotides are TGTGCCATCAAAGGGGGGATCGACACCGGGGAGCTGTTTTTT.

The chain couples TRBV5-6 to TRBJ1-5, with D uncertain. The CDR3 spans 17 residues. Trimming removed 3 bases from V and 2 bases from J, with 18 bases in between. Germline V gene sequence: CDR1 SGHDT, CDR2 YYEEEE. CDR3 sequence (DNA): TGTGCCAGCAGCTCAACACACAATCTCGGTGGCAATCAGCCCCAGCATTTT. Translation gives CASSSTHNLGGNQPQHF.

The gene calls are TRBV7-8 and TRBJ2-3; D is uncertain. The CDR3 consists of 13 residues. The germline CDR1 and CDR2 sequences are SGHVS and FQNEAQ. Trimming took off 7 bases at V and 4 bases at J, with 12 bases between the two ends. The CDR3 is CASNLNPADTQYF. The CDR3 bases are TGTGCCAGCAATCTAAATCCGGCAGATACGCAGTATTTT.

This clonotype was observed a few times. The rearrangement links TRBV28 to TRBJ2-5; D not certain. The V end lost 2 bases, the J end lost 2 bases, and 12 bases lay between the germline ends. Germline V gene lookup returns CDR1 MDHEN and CDR2 SYDVKM. This CDR3 is built from 15 residues. Here the CDR3 reads CASSLRETKQETQYF. CDR3 nucleotide sequence: TGTGCCAGCAGTTTAAGAGAGACCAAGCAAGAGACCCAGTACTTC. The variable domain in full, with the rest retrieved from reference TRBV28 and TRBJ2-5, is DVKVTQSSRYLVKRTGEKVFLECVQDMDHENMFWYRQDPGLGLRLIYFSYDVKMKEKGDIPEGYSVSREKKERFSLILESASTNQTSMYLCASSLRETKQETQYFGPGTRLLVL.

This clonotype has ten or more counts. This sequence joins TRBV3-1 and TRBJ1-3; D gene unclear. CDR1 and CDR2 from the germline V gene are LGHDT and YNNKEL (reference sequence). V shed 0 bases and J shed 8 bases, with 14 bases lying between them. The CDR3 extends over 15 amino acids. CDR3 region: CASSQEDGWNDTIYF. In nucleotides, the CDR3 is TGTGCCAGCAGCCAAGAGGACGGCTGGAATGACACCATATATTTT.

This clonotype was seen more than once but under ten times. CDR3 sequence: CATSRDGGPHYGYTF. The CDR3 DNA reads TGTGCCACCAGCAGAGACGGGGGGCCTCACTATGGCTACACCTTC. This rearrangement joins TRBV15 to TRBJ1-2; maybe TRBD1 (6 bases). The CDR3 length is 15 residues. Between the trimmed V and J ends, which lost 0 bases and 3 bases, there was a span of 11 bases. The germline CDR1 and CDR2 sequences are LNHNV and YYDKDF (reference sequence). The variable domain in full, with the rest retrieved from reference TRBV15 and TRBJ1-2, is DAMVIQNPRYQVTQFGKPVTLSCSQTLNHNVMYWYQQKSSQAPKLLFHYYDKDFNNEADTPDNFQSRRPNTSFCFLDIRSPGLGDTAMYLCATSRDGGPHYGYTFGSGTRLTVV.

This chain links TRBV4-1 with TRBJ2-3; D gene ambiguous. Deletions cut 0 bases from V and 4 bases from J, with 8 bases between. Germline CDR1 MGHRA, CDR2 YSYEKL. This CDR3 is built from 14 residues. CDR3: CASSQEYGPDTQYF. The CDR3 DNA sequence: TGCGCCAGCAGCCAAGAGTATGGACCAGATACGCAGTATTTT.

This clonotype has more than one count but fewer than ten. The chain uses TRBV7-9 and TRBJ2-2; D is perhaps TRBD1 (6 bases). This CDR3 spans 12 amino acids. Per germline, CDR1 SEHNR and CDR2 FQNEAQ (reference sequence). V was trimmed by 10 bases and J by 7 bases, leaving 13 bases between them. CDR3 nucleotide sequence: TGTGCCACCCGTGGGGGCATCGGGGAGCTGTTTTTT. It codes for CATRGGIGELFF.

This clonotype came up a few times. V gene TRBV3-1 combines with J gene TRBJ2-2; D tentatively reads TRBD1 or TRBD2 (6 bases each). This CDR3 has 16 amino acids. The germline V gene encodes CDR1 LGHDT and CDR2 YNNKEL (reference sequence). Trimming took off 2 bases at V and 7 bases at J, with 17 bases between the two ends. The CDR3 loop is CASSQSLRRGHGELFF. The CDR3 DNA reads as TGTGCCAGCAGCCAAAGTTTGAGACGGGGGCACGGGGAGCTGTTTTTT.

This clonotype was detected a few times. The chain carries TRBV6-1 and TRBJ1-2; no clear D. The germline V gene has CDR1 MNHNS and CDR2 SASEGT. V dropped 5 bases and J dropped 0 bases, with 16 bases sitting between them. The CDR3 is made up of 16 amino acids. CDR3 DNA sequence: TGTGCCAGCAGTACCAGGCCCGGGGAATCTAACTATGGCTACACCTTC. Translation gives CASSTRPGESNYGYTF.

The chain combines TRBV29-1 with TRBJ2-5; D remains ambiguous. Germline loops: CDR1 SQVTM, CDR2 ANQGSEA. The V end lost 3 bases, the J end lost 4 bases, and 12 bases lay between the germline ends. This CDR3 comprises 13 residues. CDR3 nucleotide sequence: TGCAGCGTTGATCATGTGTTAGGAGAGACCCAGTACTTC. Residues: CSVDHVLGETQYF.

This clonotype has at least ten counts. The chain is built from TRBV7-9 and TRBJ1-2; possible D gene TRBD1, 5 bases. CDR1 and CDR2 (germline): SEHNR, FQNEAQ (reference sequence). The V end was cut by 1 base, the J end by 8 bases, with 11 bases between. The CDR3 sequence is 13 residues long. This chain's CDR3 is CASSLDRDSGYTF. Here the CDR3 DNA reads TGTGCCAGCAGCTTAGACAGAGACAGCGGCTACACCTTC.

This clonotype was found a few times. The V call is TRBV19, the J call TRBJ1-1; no clear D. V lost 0 bases, J lost 0 bases, and 8 bases lay in between. Per the germline V gene, CDR1 is LNHDA and CDR2 is SQIVND (reference sequence). The CDR3 is 15 amino acids. For the CDR3, the DNA is TGTGCCAGTAGTATAGATATCGGGATGAACACTGAAGCTTTCTTT. It specifies CASSIDIGMNTEAFF. Full variable domain (remainder filled in from reference TRBV19 and TRBJ1-1): DGGITQSPKYLFRKEGQNVTLSCEQNLNHDAMYWYRQDPGQGLRLIYYSQIVNDFQKGDIAEGYSVSREKKESFPLTVTSAQKNPTAFYLCASSIDIGMNTEAFFGQGTRLTVV.

The gene calls are TRBV29-1 and TRBJ2-7; 9 bases fit TRBD1. After removal of 6 bases from V and 5 bases from J, the junction contained 8 bases not matched to a gene. The CDR3 length is 13 residues. Germline CDR1 and CDR2: SQVTM and ANQGSEA. CDR3 DNA: TGCAGCGTCGGGGACAGGGTGATCCACGAGCAGTACTTC. This sequence encodes CSVGDRVIHEQYF.